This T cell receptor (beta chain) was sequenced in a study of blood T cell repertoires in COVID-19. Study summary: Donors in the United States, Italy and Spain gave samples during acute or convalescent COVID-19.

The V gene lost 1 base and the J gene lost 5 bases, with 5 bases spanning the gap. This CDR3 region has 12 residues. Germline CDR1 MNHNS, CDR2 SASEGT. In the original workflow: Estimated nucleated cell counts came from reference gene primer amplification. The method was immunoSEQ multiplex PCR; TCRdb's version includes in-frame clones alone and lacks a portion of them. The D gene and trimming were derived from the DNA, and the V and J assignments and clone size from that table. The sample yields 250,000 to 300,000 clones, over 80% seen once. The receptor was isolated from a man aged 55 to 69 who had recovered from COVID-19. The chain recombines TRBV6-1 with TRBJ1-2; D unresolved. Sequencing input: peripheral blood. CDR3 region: CASSEDPYGYTF. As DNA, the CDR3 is TGTGCCAGCAGTGAAGATCCATATGGCTACACCTTC.